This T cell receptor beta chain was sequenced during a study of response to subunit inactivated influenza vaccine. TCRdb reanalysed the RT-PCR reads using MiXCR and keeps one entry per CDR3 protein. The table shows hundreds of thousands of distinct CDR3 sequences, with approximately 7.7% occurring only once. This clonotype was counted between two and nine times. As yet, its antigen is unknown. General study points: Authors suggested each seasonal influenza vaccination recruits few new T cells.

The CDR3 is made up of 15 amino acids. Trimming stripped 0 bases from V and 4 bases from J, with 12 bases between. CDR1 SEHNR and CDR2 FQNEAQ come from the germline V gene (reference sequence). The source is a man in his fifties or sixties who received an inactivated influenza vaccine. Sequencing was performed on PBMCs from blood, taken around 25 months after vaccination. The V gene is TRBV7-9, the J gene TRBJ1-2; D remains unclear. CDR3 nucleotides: TGTGCCAGCAGCTTAGCTGGCCAGTTAGTCTATGGCTACACCTTC. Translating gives CASSLAGQLVYGYTF. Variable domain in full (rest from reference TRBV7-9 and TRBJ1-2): DTGVSQNPRHKITKRGQNVTFRCDPISEHNRLYWYRQTLGQGPEFLTYFQNEAQLEKSRLLSDRFSAERPKGSFSTLEIQRTEQGDSAMYLCASSLAGQLVYGYTFGSGTRLTVV.